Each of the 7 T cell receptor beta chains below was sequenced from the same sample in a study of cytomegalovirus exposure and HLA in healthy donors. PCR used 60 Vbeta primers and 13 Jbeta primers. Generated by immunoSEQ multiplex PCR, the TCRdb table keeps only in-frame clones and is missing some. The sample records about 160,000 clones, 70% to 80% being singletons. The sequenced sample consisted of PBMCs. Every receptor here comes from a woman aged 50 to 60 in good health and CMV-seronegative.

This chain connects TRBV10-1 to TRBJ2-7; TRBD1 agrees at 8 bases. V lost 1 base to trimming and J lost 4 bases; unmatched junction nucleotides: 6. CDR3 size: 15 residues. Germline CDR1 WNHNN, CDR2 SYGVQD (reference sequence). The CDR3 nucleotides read TGCGCCAGCAGTGAGTATGGACAGGGCACATACGAGCAGTACTTC. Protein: CASSEYGQGTYEQYF.

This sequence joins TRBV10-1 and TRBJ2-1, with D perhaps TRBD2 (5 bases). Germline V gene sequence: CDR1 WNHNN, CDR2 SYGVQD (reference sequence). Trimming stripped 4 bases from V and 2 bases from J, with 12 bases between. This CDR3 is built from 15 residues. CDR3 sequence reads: CASSAHGVTYNEQFF. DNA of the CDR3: TGCGCCAGCAGTGCGCACGGGGTAACCTACAATGAGCAGTTCTTC.

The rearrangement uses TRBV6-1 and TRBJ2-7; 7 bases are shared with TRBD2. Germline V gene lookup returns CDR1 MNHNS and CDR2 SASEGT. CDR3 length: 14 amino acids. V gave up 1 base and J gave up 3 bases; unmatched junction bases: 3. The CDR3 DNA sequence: TGTGCCAGCAGTGAAGGGGGGGAGGGCTACGAGCAGTACTTC. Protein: CASSEGGEGYEQYF.

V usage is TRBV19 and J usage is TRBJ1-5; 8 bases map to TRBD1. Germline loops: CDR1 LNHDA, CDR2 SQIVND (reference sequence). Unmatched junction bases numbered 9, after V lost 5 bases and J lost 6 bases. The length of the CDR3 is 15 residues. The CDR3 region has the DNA TGTGCCAGTAGTGTGGGCAGGGGGCGAGGTCAGCCCCAGCATTTT. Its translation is CASSVGRGRGQPQHF.

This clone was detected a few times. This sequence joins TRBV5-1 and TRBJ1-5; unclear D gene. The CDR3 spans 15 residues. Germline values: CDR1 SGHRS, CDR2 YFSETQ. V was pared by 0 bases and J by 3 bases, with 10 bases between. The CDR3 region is CASSLGESLNQPQHF. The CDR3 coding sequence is TGCGCCAGCAGCTTGGGAGAAAGTCTCAATCAGCCCCAGCATTTT.

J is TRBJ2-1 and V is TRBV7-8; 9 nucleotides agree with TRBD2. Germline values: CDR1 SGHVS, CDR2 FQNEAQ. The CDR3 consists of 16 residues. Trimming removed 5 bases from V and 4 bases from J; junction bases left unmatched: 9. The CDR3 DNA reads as TGTGCCAGCAGCCTAAGGGGGACTAGCCATTACAATGAGCAGTTCTTC. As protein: CASSLRGTSHYNEQFF.

The CDR3 nucleotides are TGTGCCAGCAGCTTCGTCGGGACTAGCGGGGTGAGCTCCTACAATGAGCAGTTCTTC. This sequence encodes CASSFVGTSGVSSYNEQFF. The chain carries TRBV7-9 and TRBJ2-1; 13 nucleotides agree with TRBD2. From germline, CDR1 is SEHNR and CDR2 FQNEAQ (reference sequence). The CDR3 is 19 amino acids. V gave up 3 bases and J gave up 0 bases; unmatched junction bases: 8.